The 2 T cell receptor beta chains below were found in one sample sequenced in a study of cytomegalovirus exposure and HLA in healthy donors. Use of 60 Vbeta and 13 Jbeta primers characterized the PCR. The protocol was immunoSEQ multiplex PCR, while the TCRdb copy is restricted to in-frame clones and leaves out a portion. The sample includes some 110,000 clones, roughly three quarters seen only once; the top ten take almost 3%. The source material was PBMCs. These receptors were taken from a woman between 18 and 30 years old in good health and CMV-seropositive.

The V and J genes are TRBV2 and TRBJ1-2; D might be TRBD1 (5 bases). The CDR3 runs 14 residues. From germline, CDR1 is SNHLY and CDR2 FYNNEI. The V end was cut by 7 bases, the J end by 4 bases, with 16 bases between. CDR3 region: CASNQQEKGYGYTF. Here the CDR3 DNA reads TGTGCCAGCAATCAACAGGAGAAGGGCTATGGCTACACCTTC.

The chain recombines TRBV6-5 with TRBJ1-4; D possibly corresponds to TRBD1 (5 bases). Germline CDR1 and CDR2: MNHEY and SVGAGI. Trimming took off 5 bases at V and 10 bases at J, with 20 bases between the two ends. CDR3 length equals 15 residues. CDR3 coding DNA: TGTGCCAGCAGTAGGGACGGGGGGAACGCCGCAAAACTGTTTTTT. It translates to CASSRDGGNAAKLFF.